These 21 T cell receptor beta chains share one sample of origin, sequenced in a study of T cell responses to AZD1222 COVID-19 vaccine. Assay used: immunoSEQ multiplex PCR; TCRdb lists only in-frame clones, some missing. The sample contains roughly 120,000 clones, 80% to 90% of which appear only once. The material sequenced was peripheral blood, taken on day 0 of MenACWY control vaccination. These receptors were obtained from an adult in good health.

The genes are TRBV30 and TRBJ2-7; D is undetermined. Trimming cost V 0 bases and J 5 bases, with 8 bases left between them. This CDR3 is built from 12 residues. Germline loops: CDR1 GTSNPN, CDR2 SVGIG (reference sequence). CDR3 sequence: CAWSVSPNEQYF. The DNA of the CDR3 is TGTGCCTGGAGTGTATCCCCGAACGAGCAGTACTTC.

This clone was recorded a few times. A read error is likely, as this CDR3 ends without the conserved phenylalanine or tryptophan. No DNA is shown, since the ends of the CDR3 on it are uncertain; the CDR3 is the one TCRdb lists. CDR3 sequence reads: CASSSRIGSPGEL. The chain has TRBV7-3 and TRBJ1-1. Germline V gene lookup returns CDR1 SGHTA and CDR2 FQGTGA. From its first to its last residue, the CDR3 has 13 amino acids.

DNA of the CDR3: TGTGCCATCAGTGATCTGGTTAAGGGTGAGACCCAGTACTTC. Amino acid sequence: CAISDLVKGETQYF. The rearrangement uses TRBV10-3 and TRBJ2-5; no definite D call. Looked up from germline, CDR1 is ENHRY and CDR2 is SYGVKD. The CDR3 length is 14 residues. V lost 3 bases to trimming and J lost 5 bases, with 13 bases between them.

The chain has TRBV27 and TRBJ1-2; 10 bases line up with TRBD1. The germline V gene encodes CDR1 MNHEY and CDR2 SMNVEV (reference sequence). V gave up 8 bases and J gave up 6 bases; unmatched junction bases: 9. CDR3 length: 14 amino acids. The CDR3 DNA is TGTGCCAGCGGTAAACACGGGACAGGGGATGGCTACACCTTC. Protein: CASGKHGTGDGYTF.

This sequence joins TRBV28 and TRBJ1-4; the D is unclear. The CDR3 runs 14 residues. Germline assignment: CDR1 MDHEN and CDR2 SYDVKM. With 7 bases removed from V and 6 bases from J, the gap between germline ends came to 15 bases. The CDR3 nucleotides read TGTGCCAGCACCTTAGGAGGAACCCATGAAAAACTGTTTTTT. Translation: CASTLGGTHEKLFF.

The chain has TRBV4-1 and TRBJ1-2, with D possibly matching TRBD1 (5 bases). CDR3 size: 14 residues. Germline CDR1 and CDR2: MGHRA and YSYEKL. Trimming stripped 6 bases from V and 0 bases from J, with 11 bases between. The CDR3 loop is CASRLGQTNYGYTF. In nucleotides, the CDR3 is TGCGCCAGCAGGCTGGGGCAAACTAACTATGGCTACACCTTC.

The chain couples TRBV7-6 to TRBJ2-7; 8 nucleotides line up with TRBD1. The junction had 13 bases not matched to a gene; V was cut back by 5 bases and J by 10 bases. This CDR3 has 14 amino acids. Germline CDR1 and CDR2: SGHVS and FNYEAQ. In DNA form, the CDR3 reads TGTGCCAGCAGCCAAACGTCCCGGGACAGGATACAGTACTTC. Its translation: CASSQTSRDRIQYF.

The chain has TRBV28 and TRBJ2-7; 9 nucleotides align to TRBD1. CDR1 and CDR2 (germline): MDHEN, SYDVKM. The CDR3 is made up of 16 amino acids. Trimming removed 5 bases from V and 0 bases from J; junction bases left unmatched: 8. CDR3 sequence reads: CASSAGQGPSSYEQYF. DNA of the CDR3: TGTGCCAGCAGTGCGGGACAGGGACCAAGCTCCTACGAGCAGTACTTC.

A single count supports this clone. This chain links TRBV2 with TRBJ1-5; perhaps TRBD1 as D (6 bases). The CDR3 runs 13 residues. Deletions cut 7 bases from V and 6 bases from J, with 13 bases between. CDR1 SNHLY and CDR2 FYNNEI come from the germline V gene. CDR3 bases: TGTGCCAGCAACCCGGGGGCCAGTCAGCCCCAGCATTTT. As protein: CASNPGASQPQHF.

This chain connects TRBV18 to TRBJ2-7; the D gene is possibly TRBD1 (6 bases). The V and J ends lost 3 bases and 4 bases respectively, with 13 bases between them. In germline, CDR1 is KGHSH, CDR2 LQKENI. The CDR3 runs to 14 residues. The CDR3 loop is CASSPGTNSYEQYF. CDR3 bases: TGTGCCAGCTCACCTGGGACAAATTCTTACGAGCAGTACTTC.

The chain uses TRBV28 and TRBJ2-5, with TRBD2 identical over 8 bases. The length of the CDR3 is 14 residues. Germline trimming cut 7 bases from V and 6 bases from J; bases unmatched to any gene: 10. Germline V CDR1 and CDR2: MDHEN, SYDVKM. CDR3 nucleotide sequence: TGTGCCAGCACACTAGCGGCGGGCCAGAAGACCCAGTACTTC. The encoded protein is CASTLAAGQKTQYF. Full variable domain (outside the CDR3, taken from reference TRBV28 and TRBJ2-5): DVKVTQSSRYLVKRTGEKVFLECVQDMDHENMFWYRQDPGLGLRLIYFSYDVKMKEKGDIPEGYSVSREKKERFSLILESASTNQTSMYLCASTLAAGQKTQYFGPGTRLLVL.

CDR3 nucleotides: TGTGCCAGCAGTTATAATTTGGGACTAGCGGGTGCCGAGGGGTTCTTC. Translating gives CASSYNLGLAGAEGFF. The V gene is TRBV6-6, the J gene TRBJ2-1; 12 bases fit TRBD2. The CDR3 is 16 amino acids. Trimming at V came to 3 bases and at J to 15 bases, leaving 15 bases not matched to a gene. The germline gives CDR1 MNHNY, CDR2 SVGAGI (reference sequence).

V is TRBV7-9 and J is TRBJ2-7, with 8 bases aligning to TRBD2. Germline CDR1 SEHNR, CDR2 FQNEAQ (reference sequence). This CDR3 region has 15 residues. The V and J ends lost 5 bases and 3 bases, in that order; junction bases with no gene match: 9. CDR3 coding DNA: TGTGCCAGCAGCACACTACTAGCGGAGAACTACGAGCAGTACTTC. The encoded protein is CASSTLLAENYEQYF.

V gene TRBV5-1 combines with J gene TRBJ1-2, with a possible D match to TRBD1 (5 bases). Germline CDR1 and CDR2: SGHRS and YFSETQ. V lost 5 bases to trimming and J lost 11 bases, with 13 bases between them. CDR3 length equals 11 residues. The chain's CDR3 is CASSFSGRYTF. For the CDR3, the DNA is TGCGCCAGCAGTTTCTCAGGGAGGTACACCTTC.

The V gene is TRBV28, the J gene TRBJ2-2, with D possibly TRBD2 on 6 matching bases. Germline V gives CDR1 MDHEN, CDR2 SYDVKM. Trimming removed 4 bases at V and 1 base at J, with 10 bases between. The CDR3 totals 15 residues. The CDR3, as DNA: TGTGCCAGCAGTTCCCCGCGGGGGAACACCGGGGAGCTGTTTTTT. Translated: CASSSPRGNTGELFF. Variable domain in full (rest from reference TRBV28 and TRBJ2-2): DVKVTQSSRYLVKRTGEKVFLECVQDMDHENMFWYRQDPGLGLRLIYFSYDVKMKEKGDIPEGYSVSREKKERFSLILESASTNQTSMYLCASSSPRGNTGELFFGEGSRLTVL.

The chain recombines TRBV6-5 with TRBJ2-3; 8 bases match TRBD1. V lost 2 bases, J lost 1 base, and 2 bases stayed unmatched. CDR3 length: 15 residues. From germline, CDR1 is MNHEY and CDR2 SVGAGI. The CDR3 nucleotides are TGTGCCAGCAGTTACACAGGGGGACGCACAGATACGCAGTATTTT. Protein product: CASSYTGGRTDTQYF.

The rearrangement uses TRBV19 and TRBJ1-5, with D possibly TRBD1 on 5 matching bases. Looked up from germline, CDR1 is LNHDA and CDR2 is SQIVND (reference sequence). V lost 7 bases to trimming and J lost 7 bases, with 14 bases between them. This CDR3 has 13 residues. CDR3 sequence (DNA): TGTGCCAGTACCTTGGGGCCAAGCCAGCCCCAGCATTTT. Translation gives CASTLGPSQPQHF.

This chain uses TRBV5-6 with TRBJ2-5; 8 nucleotides agree with TRBD2. CDR1 is SGHDT and CDR2 is YYEEEE in the germline V gene. The CDR3 extends over 15 amino acids. With 3 bases clipped from V and 5 bases from J, the junction kept 9 bases outside the gene matches. The CDR3 loop reads CASSWTAGGDETQYF. Written as DNA, the CDR3 is TGTGCCAGCAGCTGGACGGCGGGAGGCGATGAGACCCAGTACTTC. The variable domain in full, with the rest retrieved from reference TRBV5-6 and TRBJ2-5, is DAGVTQSPTHLIKTRGQQVTLRCSPKSGHDTVSWYQQALGQGPQFIFQYYEEEERQRGNFPDRFSGHQFPNYSSELNVNALLLGDSALYLCASSWTAGGDETQYFGPGTRLLVL.

The rearrangement links TRBV4-1 to TRBJ2-1, with 9 nucleotides matching TRBD2. The junction had 16 bases not matched to a gene; V was cut back by 0 bases and J by 7 bases. Per the germline V gene, CDR1 is MGHRA and CDR2 is YSYEKL. The CDR3 is 19 amino acids. The CDR3 loop reads CASSQDRGPRSGRTNEQFF. CDR3 DNA: TGCGCCAGCAGCCAAGATCGGGGGCCCCGGAGCGGGAGGACGAATGAGCAGTTCTTC.

V and J are TRBV5-4 and TRBJ2-7; no clear D. Germline CDR1 is SGHNT and CDR2 is YYREEE (reference sequence). This CDR3 contains 15 residues. V dropped 0 bases and J dropped 0 bases, with 10 bases sitting between them. CDR3 in DNA: TGTGCCAGCAGCTTGGGGCAGTTACCCTCCTACGAGCAGTACTTC. It encodes CASSLGQLPSYEQYF.

The chain joins TRBV30 to TRBJ2-2; the D gene is possibly TRBD2 (6 bases). Trimming took 4 bases from V and 1 from J, leaving 7 bases between them. CDR1 GTSNPN and CDR2 SVGIG come from the germline V gene (reference sequence). CDR3 length: 13 residues. CDR3 sequence: CAWKGLNTGELFF. Here the CDR3 DNA reads TGTGCCTGGAAGGGACTGAACACCGGGGAGCTGTTTTTT. Full variable domain (rest looked up from reference TRBV30 and TRBJ2-2): SQTIHQWPATLVQPVGSPLSLECTVEGTSNPNLYWYRQAAGRGLQLLFYSVGIGQISSEVPQNLSASRPQDRQFILSSKKLLLSDSGFYLCAWKGLNTGELFFGEGSRLTVL.